These 20 T cell receptor beta chains were all obtained from the same sample, sequenced in a study of response to subunit inactivated influenza vaccine. TCRdb called the RT-PCR reads again in MiXCR, with one record for every CDR3 protein. Found here are approximately 500,000 distinct CDR3 sequences, over 10% of them singletons; the top ten hold roughly 14%. Sequencing used PBMCs from blood, obtained more than 35 days after vaccination. The receptor source for this set is a middle-aged man who received an inactivated influenza vaccine.

The V and J genes are TRBV5-6 and TRBJ2-7; TRBD2 matches at 8 bases. The junction had 11 bases not matched to a gene; V was cut back by 3 bases and J by 3 bases. The CDR3 is 16 amino acids. CDR1 SGHDT and CDR2 YYEEEE come from the germline V gene. CDR3 coding DNA: TGTGCCAGCAGCTCTCAAACTAGCGGATTAAACTACGAGCAGTACTTC. This encodes CASSSQTSGLNYEQYF.

The V call is TRBV20-1, the J call TRBJ2-5; D is tentatively TRBD1 or TRBD2 (5 bases each). The length of the CDR3 is 13 residues. Germline V gene sequence: CDR1 DFQATT, CDR2 SNEGSKA (reference sequence). V was cut by 6 bases and J by 4 bases, with 15 bases left in between. The CDR3 nucleotides read TGCAGTGCGCCCACAGGAGGAAGAGAGACCCAGTACTTC. Its protein is CSAPTGGRETQYF.

This chain uses TRBV4-3 with TRBJ2-3; no clear D. Between the trimmed V and J ends, which lost 0 bases and 2 bases, there was a span of 15 bases. Germline CDR1 reads LGHNA; CDR2 reads YSLEER. This CDR3 has 17 residues. The CDR3, as DNA: TGCGCCAGCAGCCAAGACGTTGGGCGGACGGCCACAGATACGCAGTATTTT. This sequence encodes CASSQDVGRTATDTQYF.

This clonotype has a handful of counts. The chain has TRBV7-9 and TRBJ1-1; a possible D gene is TRBD1 (5 bases). Per germline, CDR1 SEHNR and CDR2 FQNEAQ (reference sequence). V shed 4 bases and J shed 10 bases, with 13 bases lying between them. CDR3 length: 12 amino acids. CDR3 protein: CASSSGGSGAFF. The CDR3 nucleotides are TGTGCCAGCAGCTCCGGGGGGTCCGGAGCTTTCTTT.

This chain connects TRBV5-5 to TRBJ1-5, with D hard to call. Trimming cost V 0 bases and J 4 bases, with 20 bases left between them. Germline loops: CDR1 SGHKS, CDR2 YYEKEE (reference sequence). The CDR3 covers 18 residues. CDR3 in DNA: TGTGCCAGCAGCTTGGGTCGGGAACCCCTTCCCCTAAATCAGCCCCAGCATTTT. Its protein is CASSLGREPLPLNQPQHF.

A few counts support this clonotype. The chain links TRBV20-1 to TRBJ2-3; 9 bases line up with TRBD2. The junction had 10 bases not matched to a gene; V was cut back by 6 bases and J by 3 bases. The CDR3 extends over 15 amino acids. Germline assignment: CDR1 DFQATT and CDR2 SNEGSKA (reference sequence). Here the CDR3 DNA reads TGCAGTGCGGATCCGGGACTAGCAAAGACAGATACGCAGTATTTT. Its protein is CSADPGLAKTDTQYF.

V usage is TRBV7-8 and J usage is TRBJ2-5, with D tentatively TRBD1 (6 bases). There are 14 residues in the CDR3. The V and J ends lost 2 bases and 1 base respectively, with 8 bases between them. The germline gives CDR1 SGHVS, CDR2 FQNEAQ. Written as DNA, the CDR3 is TGTGCCAGCAGCTTAACAGGGTTCCAAGAGACCCAGTACTTC. Its protein product is CASSLTGFQETQYF.

The sample holds a few counts of this clonotype. The chain is built from TRBV20-1 and TRBJ1-1, with 7 bases that match TRBD1. CDR3 size: 14 residues. The V segment lost 6 bases and the J segment 7 bases; nucleotides outside the gene matches: 14. Germline CDR1 reads DFQATT; CDR2 reads SNEGSKA (reference sequence). CDR3 nucleotides: TGCAGTGCAGGAGTATGGCAGGGGGGTGGTGAAGCTTTCTTT. This translates into CSAGVWQGGGEAFF.

This clonotype showed up just a few times. The chain recombines TRBV5-1 with TRBJ2-7; D tentatively reads TRBD1 or TRBD2 (5 bases each). Germline V gene data show CDR1 as SGHRS and CDR2 as YFSETQ. Deletions cut 4 bases from V and 4 bases from J, with 12 bases between. This CDR3 region has 13 residues. CDR3 sequence (DNA): TGCGCCAGCAGCGCAGACTGGGGGTACGAGCAGTACTTC. This encodes CASSADWGYEQYF. The variable domain in full, with the rest retrieved from reference TRBV5-1 and TRBJ2-7, is KAGVTQTPRYLIKTRGQQVTLSCSPISGHRSVSWYQQTPGQGLQFLFEYFSETQRNKGNFPGRFSGRQFSNSRSEMNVSTLELGDSALYLCASSADWGYEQYFGPGTRLTVT.

This chain uses TRBV9 with TRBJ2-7, with D possibly TRBD2 on 5 matching bases. This CDR3 comprises 15 residues. Trimming took off 0 bases at V and 1 base at J, with 11 bases between the two ends. Germline values: CDR1 SGDLS, CDR2 YYNGEE. CDR3 sequence: CASSVGPGSSYEQYF. The CDR3 DNA reads TGTGCCAGCAGCGTAGGACCGGGAAGTTCCTACGAGCAGTACTTC. Supplemented by reference TRBV9 and TRBJ2-7, the full variable domain reads DSGVTQTPKHLITATGQRVTLRCSPRSGDLSVYWYQQSLDQGLQFLIQYYNGEERAKGNILERFSAQQFPDLHSELNLSSLELGDSALYFCASSVGPGSSYEQYFGPGTRLTVT.

A few counts support this clonotype. The chain couples TRBV7-9 to TRBJ2-3; D could derive from TRBD1 or TRBD2 (5 bases each). The CDR3 loop spans 15 amino acids. Germline assignment: CDR1 SEHNR and CDR2 FQNEAQ (reference sequence). The V end lost 1 base, the J end lost 2 bases, and 10 bases lay between the germline ends. CDR3 nucleotides: TGTGCCAGCAGCTTAGGGCTGGGACCCACAGATACGCAGTATTTT. Translation: CASSLGLGPTDTQYF.

This clonotype appeared many times. V and J are TRBV24-1 and TRBJ1-1, with 9 bases matching TRBD1. CDR3 length: 13 amino acids. After removal of 4 bases from V and 7 bases from J, the junction contained 3 bases not matched to a gene. Germline V gives CDR1 KGHDR, CDR2 SFDVKD. The CDR3 is CATSEDRGSEAFF. The CDR3 DNA follows: TGTGCCACCAGTGAAGACAGGGGGAGTGAAGCTTTCTTT.

This clonotype was observed a few times. This chain connects TRBV25-1 to TRBJ2-2; D gene uncertain. The V gene lost 1 base and the J gene lost 0 bases, with 9 bases spanning the gap. Germline lookup yields CDR1 MGHDK and CDR2 SYGVNS. The CDR3 has 16 residues. As DNA, the CDR3 is TGTGCCAGCAGTGAATCGCTGAACCCGAACACCGGGGAGCTGTTTTTT. This gives the protein CASSESLNPNTGELFF.

This clonotype occurred a few times. This chain joins TRBV10-3 and TRBJ2-2; D not resolved. Trimming stripped 11 bases from V and 5 bases from J, with 18 bases between. CDR3 length equals 14 residues. Germline CDR1 reads ENHRY; CDR2 reads SYGVKD. CDR3 in DNA: TGTGCCGCGACGGAAAGGGTCGAAACCGGGGAGCTGTTTTTT. As protein: CAATERVETGELFF.

This clonotype has more than one count but fewer than ten. The rearrangement links TRBV5-1 to TRBJ2-7; 7 bases are shared with TRBD1. The germline gives CDR1 SGHRS, CDR2 YFSETQ. The CDR3 extends over 14 amino acids. Unmatched junction bases numbered 7, after V lost 2 bases and J lost 5 bases. The CDR3 DNA reads as TGCGCCAGCAGCTTAATACAACAGGGGAACGAGCAGTACTTC. Translating gives CASSLIQQGNEQYF.

The sample holds a few counts of this clonotype. This likely comes from a read error, as the CDR3 has no conserved phenylalanine or tryptophan at its end. Because the CDR3's place on the DNA is in doubt, the DNA is left out and the CDR3 is given as listed by TCRdb. The chain has TRBV19 and TRBJ1-1; the D call of TRBD1 is as the table states it, not checked on the DNA. The germline V gene has CDR1 LNHDA and CDR2 SQIVND (reference sequence). The CDR3 spans 12 amino acids, including both terminal residues. CDR3 loop: CASSIPDGAQTI.

This clonotype was picked up a small number of times. The V call is TRBV6-1, the J call TRBJ1-6, with a weak D call TRBD1 (6 bases). This CDR3 spans 14 amino acids. The germline V gene has CDR1 MNHNS and CDR2 SASEGT. Trimming removed 7 bases from V and 8 bases from J, with 15 bases in between. CDR3 amino acids: CASTGQKTHSPLHF. The CDR3 DNA reads as TGTGCCAGCACCGGACAGAAGACTCATTCACCCCTCCACTTT.

V and J are TRBV27 and TRBJ2-6; possible D gene TRBD2, 6 bases. There are 17 residues in the CDR3. The V and J ends lost 5 bases and 0 bases respectively, with 14 bases between them. CDR1 is MNHEY, CDR2 SMNVEV, per germline (reference sequence). This CDR3 reads CASSPRLGGSGANVLTF. The CDR3 nucleotides read TGTGCCAGCAGTCCTCGACTCGGGGGCTCTGGGGCCAACGTCCTGACTTTC.

This clonotype was counted only a few times. The chain has TRBV5-1 and TRBJ2-3, with TRBD1 matching 8 bases. The CDR3 has 14 residues. J gave up 6 bases and V 2 bases, and 5 bases lay outside the gene matches. The V gene's germline CDR1 is SGHRS and CDR2 YFSETQ. For the CDR3, the DNA is TGCGCCAGCAGCTTACAGGGGGGTGTCGATACGCAGTATTTT. Encoded protein: CASSLQGGVDTQYF.

The V call is TRBV20-1, the J call TRBJ2-1; 8 bases are a match to TRBD2. This CDR3 has 15 residues. V was pared by 6 bases and J by 4 bases, with 11 bases of the junction left unmatched. CDR1 DFQATT and CDR2 SNEGSKA come from the germline V gene (reference sequence). The CDR3 is CSADPPGGRYNEQFF. Written as DNA, the CDR3 is TGCAGTGCGGACCCCCCGGGCGGGAGGTACAATGAGCAGTTCTTC.